What follows describes a single T cell receptor (beta chain). What it recognizes is unknown. The data were obtained in a study of shared clonotypes between healthy human individuals. Study-wide context: The cohort had a couple of women and a few men, ages 18 to 49. Overall study results and limits: Researchers sampled blood only, noting tissue repertoires likely differ.

There are 16 residues in the CDR3. The junction had 9 bases not matched to a gene; V was cut back by 0 bases and J by 8 bases. CDR1 is SGDLS and CDR2 is YYNGEE in the germline V gene. TCRdb's table, derived via immunoSEQ multiplex PCR, lists solely in-frame clones and lacks some. The sample includes 2 million to 3 million clones, more than 85% of them seen just once. Donors were Caucasian adults residing in Nashville, Tennessee, USA. This receptor was identified in a man between 18 and 35 years old in good health. Some clones in this sample may be carry-over from other donors' samples. This chain joins TRBV9 and TRBJ2-1; 9 bases map to TRBD1. The source material was naive CD4+ T cells from PBMCs. Subset here: CD45RA+ positively selected. The DNA for the CDR3 is TGTGCCAGCAGCGTAGGCGACAGGGGGGGCTGGTATGAGCAGTTCTTC. Translated: CASSVGDRGGWYEQFF.